This section outlines one TCR beta chain sequence together with its context. Clones were sequenced by immunoSEQ multiplex PCR, and TCRdb holds only the in-frame ones, with some missing. The table includes a few hundred thousand clones, about 90% detected once. The data originate from a study of blood T cell repertoires in COVID-19. Whole-study context: The samples span acute and convalescent COVID-19 from the United States, Italy and Spain.

The CDR3 has 15 amino acids. Germline V gene data show CDR1 as SGHVS and CDR2 as FNYEAQ. Trimming left V 0 bases short and J 0 bases short, with 9 bases between. The J gene is TRBJ2-7, the V gene TRBV7-6; possible D gene TRBD2, 6 bases. What was sequenced was peripheral blood. The source of this sequence is a woman between 65 and 79 years old with COVID-19, enrolled during active disease. CDR3 in amino acids: CASSLAGGSSYEQYF. For the CDR3, the DNA is TGTGCCAGCAGCTTAGCCGGGGGAAGCTCCTACGAGCAGTACTTC. Looking up the rest from reference TRBV7-6 and TRBJ2-7 gives the full variable domain: GAGVSQSPRYKVTKRGQDVALRCDPISGHVSLYWYRQALGQGPEFLTYFNYEAQQDKSGLPNDRFSAERPEGSISTLTIQRTEQRDSAMYRCASSLAGGSSYEQYFGPGTRLTVT.